These 31 T cell receptor beta chains share one sample of origin, sequenced in a study of memory CD4+ T cells and cytomegalovirus serostatus. The sort gate was single viable CD3+CD4+CD8-CD45RO+ cells for memory CD4+ T cells. Here immunoSEQ multiplex PCR was the method, and the copy in TCRdb shows in-frame clones only, minus some. The sample records 40,000 to 55,000 clones, 60% to 85% being singletons. Sequenced: memory CD4+ T cells from blood. The receptors here all came from an adult in good health and CMV-seropositive.

The chain has TRBV9 and TRBJ1-5, with 7 positions matching TRBD1. Germline V CDR1 and CDR2: SGDLS, YYNGEE. The length of the CDR3 is 14 residues. Germline trimming cut 3 bases from V and 4 bases from J; bases unmatched to any gene: 4. CDR3 sequence: CASSGGQPNQPQHF. The CDR3, as DNA: TGTGCCAGCAGCGGGGGACAGCCTAATCAGCCCCAGCATTTT. The whole variable domain, filled in from reference TRBV9 and TRBJ1-5, reads DSGVTQTPKHLITATGQRVTLRCSPRSGDLSVYWYQQSLDQGLQFLIQYYNGEERAKGNILERFSAQQFPDLHSELNLSSLELGDSALYFCASSGGQPNQPQHFGDGTRLSIL.

The chain is built from TRBV2 and TRBJ1-1, with no clear D. V was pared by 3 bases and J by 7 bases, with 21 bases between. The CDR3 has 16 amino acids. Germline lookup yields CDR1 SNHLY and CDR2 FYNNEI. In DNA form, the CDR3 reads TGTGCCAGCAGTGACCCCACTTCGGGGTTTAGAGGTGAAGCTTTCTTT. Translating gives CASSDPTSGFRGEAFF.

The V and J genes are TRBV6-1 and TRBJ2-3; perhaps TRBD1 as D (5 bases). The CDR3 has 14 residues. Trimming stripped 7 bases from V and 4 bases from J, with 15 bases between. Germline lookup yields CDR1 MNHNS and CDR2 SASEGT. The CDR3 nucleotides read TGTGCCAGCAATATCCAGGGTACCGCAGATACGCAGTATTTT. This gives the protein CASNIQGTADTQYF.

The chain is built from TRBV19 and TRBJ1-1; D remains unclear. The V gene lost 4 bases and the J gene lost 7 bases, with 10 bases spanning the gap. From germline, CDR1 is LNHDA and CDR2 SQIVND (reference sequence). The CDR3 runs to 12 residues. CDR3 region: CASSRKGSEAFF. In DNA form, the CDR3 reads TGTGCCAGTAGTAGAAAGGGCAGTGAAGCTTTCTTT.

The V call is TRBV5-5, the J call TRBJ1-5; D is unclear. The CDR3 is made up of 15 amino acids. Between the trimmed V and J ends, which lost 2 bases and 2 bases, there was a span of 11 bases. The germline gives CDR1 SGHKS, CDR2 YYEKEE (reference sequence). Here the CDR3 reads CASSFRPSGNQPQHF. The CDR3 bases are TGTGCCAGCAGCTTTAGGCCGAGTGGCAATCAGCCCCAGCATTTT.

This clone turned up a few times. The chain uses TRBV4-2 and TRBJ2-1; TRBD1 matches 8 bases. The junction had 5 bases not matched to a gene; V was cut back by 0 bases and J by 4 bases. Germline lookup yields CDR1 LGHNA and CDR2 YNFKEQ. There are 16 residues in the CDR3. The CDR3 DNA reads TGTGCCAGCAGCCAAGATCCGGGACAGGTATACAATGAGCAGTTCTTC. It is translated as CASSQDPGQVYNEQFF.

The chain combines TRBV20-1 with TRBJ2-5, with D perhaps matching TRBD2 (5 bases). Germline assignment: CDR1 DFQATT and CDR2 SNEGSKA (reference sequence). This CDR3 region has 11 residues. The DNA for the CDR3 is TGCAGCGGGGTATTTGGAGAGACCCAGTACTTC. Translation: CSGVFGETQYF.

This chain connects TRBV2 to TRBJ1-1; the match to TRBD1 covers 7 bases. CDR1 is SNHLY, CDR2 FYNNEI, per germline. CDR3 length equals 13 residues. J lost 2 bases, V lost 8 bases, and 5 bases had no gene match. The CDR3 loop reads CASADRANTEAFF. CDR3 nucleotides: TGTGCCAGCGCAGACAGGGCTAACACTGAAGCTTTCTTT.

This rearrangement joins TRBV25-1 to TRBJ2-5; unclear D gene. V was trimmed by 4 bases and J by 3 bases, leaving 3 bases between them. CDR1 is MGHDK and CDR2 is SYGVNS in the germline V gene. The CDR3 has 11 residues. The CDR3 DNA reads TGTGCCAGCAGTGCCGAAGAGACCCAGTACTTC. Amino acids: CASSAEETQYF.

The chain combines TRBV2 with TRBJ2-1; TRBD2 aligns across 9 bases. The CDR3 is 18 amino acids. CDR1 is SNHLY, CDR2 FYNNEI, per germline. V lost 3 bases, J lost 1 base, and 10 bases stayed unmatched. The CDR3 is CASSDLAGFGLSYNEQFF. The CDR3 coding sequence is TGTGCCAGCAGTGACCTAGCGGGATTTGGTTTGTCCTACAATGAGCAGTTCTTC.

Here the CDR3 reads CASTPDRLPPMWGYTF. CDR3 DNA sequence: TGTGCCAGCACCCCGGACAGGTTGCCCCCTATGTGGGGCTACACCTTC. V is TRBV6-4 and J is TRBJ1-2, with TRBD1 matching over 7 bases. Germline CDR1 and CDR2: MRHNA and SNTAGT. The CDR3 consists of 16 residues. The V and J ends lost 7 bases and 8 bases, in that order; junction bases with no gene match: 19.

For the CDR3, the DNA is TGTGCCAGCATACCCGCCCATGAGACAGGGAAAGGCTACACCTTC. The encoded protein is CASIPAHETGKGYTF. The rearrangement joins TRBV2 to TRBJ1-2; 7 positions agree with TRBD1. The trim removed 7 bases at V and 8 bases at J, leaving 16 bases unmatched. CDR1 and CDR2 (germline): SNHLY, FYNNEI. The CDR3 sequence is 15 residues long.

This chain joins TRBV10-3 and TRBJ2-7, with 9 nucleotides matching TRBD2. J lost 7 bases, V lost 6 bases, and 16 bases had no gene match. This CDR3 spans 16 amino acids. Looked up from germline, CDR1 is ENHRY and CDR2 is SYGVKD. CDR3 region: CAISGRAASGAGEQYF. The DNA of the CDR3 is TGTGCCATCAGCGGAAGGGCAGCTAGCGGGGCCGGAGAGCAGTACTTC.

This sequence joins TRBV18 and TRBJ2-5; D ambiguous. CDR3 size: 15 residues. Trimming pared 3 bases from V and 2 bases from J, leaving 13 bases between. Per germline, CDR1 KGHSH and CDR2 LQKENI. The CDR3 sequence: CASSPETSIQETQYF. The CDR3 DNA sequence: TGTGCCAGCTCACCGGAAACAAGTATTCAAGAGACCCAGTACTTC.

The rearrangement uses TRBV6-6 and TRBJ1-1, with a possible D match to TRBD1 (5 bases). There are 15 residues in the CDR3. Trimming took off 4 bases at V and 2 bases at J, with 14 bases between the two ends. Germline V lookup: CDR1 MNHNY, CDR2 SVGAGI (reference sequence). CDR3 sequence (DNA): TGTGCCAGCAGTTGGGGATCGGGGCCAAACACTGAAGCTTTCTTT. Translated: CASSWGSGPNTEAFF.

This clone occurred a few times. The chain recombines TRBV6-4 with TRBJ2-1, with TRBD2 matching over 10 bases. CDR1 and CDR2 from the germline V gene are MRHNA and SNTAGT. CDR3 length: 16 amino acids. J gave up 8 bases and V 7 bases, and 14 bases lay outside the gene matches. CDR3 amino acids: CASNPLLAGVNHEQFF. In DNA form, the CDR3 reads TGTGCCAGCAATCCTCTTCTAGCGGGAGTCAACCATGAGCAGTTCTTC.

This chain uses TRBV27 with TRBJ2-3, with 8 bases aligning to TRBD1. The CDR3 is made up of 15 amino acids. Trimming cost V 6 bases and J 4 bases; bases outside gene matches: 9. Germline V gives CDR1 MNHEY, CDR2 SMNVEV (reference sequence). DNA for the CDR3: TGTGCCAGCAGCTCGATCAGGGGGCTCCCAGATACGCAGTATTTT. Translated: CASSSIRGLPDTQYF.

This clone was picked up a small number of times. Other DNA variants within this sample encode the same CDR3. The rearrangement uses TRBV6-4 and TRBJ2-6; the D is unclear. Germline CDR1 MRHNA, CDR2 SNTAGT. V was shortened by 6 bases and J by 0 bases, with 6 bases between the two germline ends. CDR3 length: 14 residues. This CDR3 is CASRTDSGANVLTF. The CDR3 DNA is TGTGCCAGCAGAACAGACTCTGGGGCCAACGTCCTGACTTTC.

This chain uses TRBV11-2 with TRBJ2-7, with unresolved D. The V end lost 3 bases, the J end lost 1 base, and 16 bases lay between the germline ends. This CDR3 contains 16 residues. Germline V gene data show CDR1 as SGHAT and CDR2 as FQNNGV. As DNA, the CDR3 is TGTGCCAGCAGCTTTTTACAAGGGCTCACGTCCTACGAGCAGTACTTC. Residues: CASSFLQGLTSYEQYF.

J is TRBJ1-1 and V is TRBV7-2; D is perhaps TRBD1 (6 bases). From germline, CDR1 is SGHTA and CDR2 FQGNSA. CDR3 size: 13 residues. The CDR3 bases are TGTGCTACGAAGAGGGACAAGTACACTGAAGCTTTCTTT. Its protein product is CATKRDKYTEAFF.

The chain employs TRBV6-6 and TRBJ2-7; D unresolved. With 6 bases removed from V and 4 bases from J, the gap between germline ends came to 10 bases. CDR3 length: 12 amino acids. From germline, CDR1 is MNHNY and CDR2 SVGAGI (reference sequence). CDR3 DNA sequence: TGTGCCAGCAGATCCGGTGGTTACGAGCAGTACTTC. Translated: CASRSGGYEQYF.

This CDR3 reads CASSLTGQGSLETQYF. Written as DNA, the CDR3 is TGTGCCAGCAGCCTTACGGGACAGGGGTCTCTCGAGACCCAGTACTTC. The J gene is TRBJ2-5, the V gene TRBV9; 10 positions match TRBD1. This CDR3 comprises 16 residues. Trimming took 4 bases from V and 5 from J; bases not matched to a gene: 11. CDR1 and CDR2 (germline): SGDLS, YYNGEE.

This clone has a handful of counts. The identical CDR3 is also encoded by other nucleotide sequences in the sample. The gene calls are TRBV15 and TRBJ2-6; unclear D gene. The CDR3 consists of 16 residues. The V gene lost 0 bases and the J gene lost 4 bases, with 10 bases spanning the gap. Germline V gene data show CDR1 as LNHNV and CDR2 as YYDKDF (reference sequence). In DNA, the CDR3 is TGTGCCACCAGCAGAGAAGGTGGGGTCGGGGCCAACGTCCTGACTTTC. This sequence encodes CATSREGGVGANVLTF.

This clone was observed a handful of times. The chain links TRBV6-5 to TRBJ1-6; 8 nucleotides agree with TRBD1. In germline, CDR1 is MNHEY, CDR2 SVGAGI. CDR3 length: 15 amino acids. Losses at the gene ends were 4 bases for V and 6 bases for J; bases not matched to a gene: 5. CDR3 DNA: TGTGCCAGCAGTTCAGGGGGCTGGGGTAATTCACCCCTCCACTTT. It is translated as CASSSGGWGNSPLHF.

The chain recombines TRBV11-1 with TRBJ2-7, with a weak D call TRBD1 (6 bases). The CDR3 covers 12 residues. The V and J ends lost 5 bases and 6 bases respectively, with 11 bases between them. CDR1 is SGHAT, CDR2 FQDESV, per germline (reference sequence). DNA of the CDR3: TGTGCCAGCAGCGCCAGGGGTGGCGAGCAGTACTTC. Translation gives CASSARGGEQYF.

The rearrangement links TRBV7-9 to TRBJ2-1; 9 nucleotides align to TRBD2. Trimming removed 6 bases from V and 3 bases from J; junction bases left unmatched: 15. Germline CDR1 SEHNR, CDR2 FQNEAQ (reference sequence). This CDR3 spans 18 amino acids. CDR3 sequence reads: CASRVKASGDSVYNEQFF. CDR3 nucleotide sequence: TGTGCCAGCAGGGTTAAGGCTAGCGGGGACTCAGTCTACAATGAGCAGTTCTTC. The variable domain in full, with the rest retrieved from reference TRBV7-9 and TRBJ2-1, is DTGVSQNPRHKITKRGQNVTFRCDPISEHNRLYWYRQTLGQGPEFLTYFQNEAQLEKSRLLSDRFSAERPKGSFSTLEIQRTEQGDSAMYLCASRVKASGDSVYNEQFFGPGTRLTVL.

The V gene is TRBV19, the J gene TRBJ2-1; 12 nucleotides align to TRBD2. Germline V gene lookup returns CDR1 LNHDA and CDR2 SQIVND (reference sequence). With 0 bases clipped from V and 9 bases from J, the junction kept 6 bases outside the gene matches. CDR3 size: 16 residues. The CDR3 DNA reads as TGTGCCAGTAGTATAGATCGACTAGCGGGAGCCAGTGAGCAGTTCTTC. Its protein is CASSIDRLAGASEQFF.

The chain carries TRBV23-1 and TRBJ1-1; the D gene is possibly TRBD1 (5 bases). TRBV23-1 counts as an open reading frame of uncertain function. V lost 10 bases, J lost 6 bases, and 24 bases lay in between. The CDR3 covers 15 residues. CDR3 sequence: CATPQCTPGLPEAFF. The CDR3 coding sequence is TGCGCCACCCCACAGTGCACGCCAGGGCTTCCTGAAGCTTTCTTT.

The chain has TRBV6-1 and TRBJ1-5; TRBD1 aligns across 7 bases. V lost 3 bases and J lost 4; bases outside the gene matches: 12. The CDR3 is 17 residues long. Germline V gene lookup returns CDR1 MNHNS and CDR2 SASEGT. Here the CDR3 reads CASSEGQGGVRNQPQHF. CDR3 coding DNA: TGTGCCAGCAGTGAGGGTCAGGGGGGGGTGAGGAATCAGCCCCAGCATTTT.

The rearrangement joins TRBV2 to TRBJ2-7; tentatively, D is TRBD2 (7 bases). The CDR3 has 13 residues. Germline CDR1 is SNHLY and CDR2 is FYNNEI. V gave up 10 bases and J gave up 6 bases, with 19 bases separating them. CDR3 coding DNA: TGTGCCAACCGCGGGGGCGCGGCCTCCGAGCAGTACTTC. This gives the protein CANRGGAASEQYF.

V gene TRBV6-6 combines with J gene TRBJ1-6; possible D gene TRBD1, 5 bases. Trimming pared 6 bases from V and 0 bases from J, leaving 12 bases between. Germline CDR1 reads MNHNY; CDR2 reads SVGAGI (reference sequence). There are 16 residues in the CDR3. CDR3 in amino acids: CASRQTDSSYNSPLHF. CDR3 sequence (DNA): TGTGCCAGCAGACAGACTGACAGCTCCTATAATTCACCCCTCCACTTT.